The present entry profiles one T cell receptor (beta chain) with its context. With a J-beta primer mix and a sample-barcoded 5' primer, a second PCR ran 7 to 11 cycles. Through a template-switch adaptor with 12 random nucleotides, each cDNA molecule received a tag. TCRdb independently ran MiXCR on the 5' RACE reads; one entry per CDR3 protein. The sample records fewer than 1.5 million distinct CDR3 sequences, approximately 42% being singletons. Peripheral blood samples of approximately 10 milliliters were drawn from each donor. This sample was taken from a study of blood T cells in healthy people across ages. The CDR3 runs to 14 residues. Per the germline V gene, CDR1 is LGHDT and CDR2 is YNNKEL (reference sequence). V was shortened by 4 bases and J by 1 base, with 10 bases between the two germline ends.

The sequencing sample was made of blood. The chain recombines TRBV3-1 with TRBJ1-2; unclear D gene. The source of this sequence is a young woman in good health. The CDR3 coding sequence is TGTGCCAGCAGCCCAAAGGTGGATAACTATGGCTACACCTTC. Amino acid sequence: CASSPKVDNYGYTF.